This TCR beta chain emerged from a study of cytotoxic CD8 clonotypes in ibrutinib-treated CLL. As for the study in general: Some 10 relapsed/refractory, 15 treatment-naive; around 18 IGHV unmutated. With a range of 6 to 36, the median treatment time before response samples were taken was roughly 12 months.

The CDR3 loop spans 11 amino acids. Between the trimmed V and J ends, which lost 7 bases and 4 bases, there was a span of 8 bases. Germline loops: CDR1 MNHEY, CDR2 SMNVEV (reference sequence). As to this clone: Its antigen remains unidentified.

The protocol was immunoSEQ multiplex PCR, while the TCRdb copy is restricted to in-frame clones and leaves out a portion. The sample consists of hundreds of thousands of clones, roughly 70% of them appearing once. Study findings and constraints: Patients with sustained remission and those progressing were sampled at differing times. The study found public clonotypes uncommon, contracting or stable on treatment.

The sample in question was PBMCs, obtained after 24 months of ibrutinib treatment. The receptor was derived from a human donor with chronic lymphocytic leukemia. The chain recombines TRBV27 with TRBJ2-7; D is unclear. The CDR3 DNA sequence: TGTGCCAGCACCGGAGCGTACGAGCAGTACTTC. Its protein product is CASTGAYEQYF.